The TCR beta chain under discussion was sequenced for a study of spatial heterogeneity in lung cancer. CDR1 MNHEY and CDR2 SVGAGI come from the germline V gene. The CDR3 contains 16 residues. Between the trimmed V and J ends, which lost 2 bases and 1 base, there was a span of 14 bases. Regarding time point: sample taken at primary tumor resection. Whole RNA obtained from tumor, nontumor lung or frozen PBMC underwent sequencing without sorting. TCRdb used MiXCR to reprocess the 5' RACE reads, holding one entry per CDR3 protein. The table records 3,000 to 4,000 distinct CDR3 sequences, 4.5% to 5% of them present only once. By share of the sample, this clonotype is medium-sized.

The sequences come from normal lung tissue next to the tumor, collected at surgery. The chain recombines TRBV6-5 with TRBJ1-2; no definite D call. The sequence was collected from a male donor with early-stage non-small cell lung cancer. For the CDR3, the DNA is TGTGCCAGCAGTTACCATACGACCTCCTTTAACTATGGCTACACCTTC. Amino acids: CASSYHTTSFNYGYTF.